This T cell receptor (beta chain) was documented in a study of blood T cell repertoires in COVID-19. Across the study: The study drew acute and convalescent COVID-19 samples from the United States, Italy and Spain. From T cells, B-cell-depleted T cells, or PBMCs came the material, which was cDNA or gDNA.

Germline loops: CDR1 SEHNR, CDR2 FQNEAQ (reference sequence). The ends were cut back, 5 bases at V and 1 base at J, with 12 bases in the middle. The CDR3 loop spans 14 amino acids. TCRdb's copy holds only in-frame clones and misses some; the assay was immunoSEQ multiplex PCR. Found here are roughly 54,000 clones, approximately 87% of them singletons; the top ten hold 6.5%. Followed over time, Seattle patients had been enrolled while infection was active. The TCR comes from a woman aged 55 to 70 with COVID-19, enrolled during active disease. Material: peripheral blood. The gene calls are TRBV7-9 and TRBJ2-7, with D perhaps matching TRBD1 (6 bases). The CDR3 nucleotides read TGTGCCAGCAGCCTTACTGGACAGTCCTACGAGCAGTACTTC. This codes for CASSLTGQSYEQYF. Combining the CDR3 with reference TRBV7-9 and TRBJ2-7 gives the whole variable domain DTGVSQNPRHKITKRGQNVTFRCDPISEHNRLYWYRQTLGQGPEFLTYFQNEAQLEKSRLLSDRFSAERPKGSFSTLEIQRTEQGDSAMYLCASSLTGQSYEQYFGPGTRLTVT.